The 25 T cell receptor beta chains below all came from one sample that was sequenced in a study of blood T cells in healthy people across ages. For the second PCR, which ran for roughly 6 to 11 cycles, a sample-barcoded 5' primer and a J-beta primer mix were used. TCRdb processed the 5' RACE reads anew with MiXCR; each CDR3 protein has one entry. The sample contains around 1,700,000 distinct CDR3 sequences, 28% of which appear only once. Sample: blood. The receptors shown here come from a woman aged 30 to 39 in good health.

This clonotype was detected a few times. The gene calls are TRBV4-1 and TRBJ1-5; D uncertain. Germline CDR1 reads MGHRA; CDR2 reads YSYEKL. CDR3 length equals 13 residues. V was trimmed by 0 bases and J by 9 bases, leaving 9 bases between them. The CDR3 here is CASSQDVVGPQHF. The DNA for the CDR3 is TGCGCCAGCAGCCAAGATGTGGTTGGGCCCCAGCATTTT.

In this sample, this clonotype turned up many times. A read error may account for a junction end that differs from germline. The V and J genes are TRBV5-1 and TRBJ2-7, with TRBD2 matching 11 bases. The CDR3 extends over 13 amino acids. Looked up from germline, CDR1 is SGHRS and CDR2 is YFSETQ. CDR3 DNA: TGTGCCAGCAGTTTAGCGGGAGGGTTGGAGCAGTACTTC. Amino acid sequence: CASSLAGGLEQYF.

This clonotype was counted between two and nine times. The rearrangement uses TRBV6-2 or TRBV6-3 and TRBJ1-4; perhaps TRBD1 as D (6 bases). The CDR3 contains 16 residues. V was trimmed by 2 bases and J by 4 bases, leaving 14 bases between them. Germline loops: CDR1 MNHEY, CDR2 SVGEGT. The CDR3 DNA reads TGTGCCAGCAGTTACGAAGAGACAGGCGGTAATGAAAAACTGTTTTTT. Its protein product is CASSYEETGGNEKLFF.

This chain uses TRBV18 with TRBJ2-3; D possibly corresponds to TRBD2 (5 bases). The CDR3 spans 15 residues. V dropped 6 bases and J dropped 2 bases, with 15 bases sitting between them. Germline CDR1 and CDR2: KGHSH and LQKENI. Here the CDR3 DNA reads TGTGCCAGCTCCCTACTTACTAGGGACACAGATACGCAGTATTTT. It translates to CASSLLTRDTDTQYF. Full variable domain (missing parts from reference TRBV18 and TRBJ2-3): NAGVMQNPRHLVRRRGQEARLRCSPMKGHSHVYWYRQLPEEGLKFMVYLQKENIIDESGMPKERFSAEFPKEGPSILRIQQVVRGDSAAYFCASSLLTRDTDTQYFGPGTRLTVL.

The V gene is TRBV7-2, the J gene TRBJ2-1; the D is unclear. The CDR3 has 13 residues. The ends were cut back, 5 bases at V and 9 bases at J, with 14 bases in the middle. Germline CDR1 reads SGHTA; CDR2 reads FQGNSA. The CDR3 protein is CASSPIVAREQFF. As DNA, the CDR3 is TGTGCCAGCAGCCCGATAGTGGCGCGTGAGCAGTTCTTC.

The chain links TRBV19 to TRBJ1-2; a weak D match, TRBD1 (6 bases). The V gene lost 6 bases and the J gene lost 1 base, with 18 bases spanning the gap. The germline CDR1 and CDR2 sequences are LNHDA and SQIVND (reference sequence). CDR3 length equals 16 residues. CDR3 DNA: TGTGCCAGTAGCGATGCGGCAGGGGCCAGTAACTATGGCTACACCTTC. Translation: CASSDAAGASNYGYTF.

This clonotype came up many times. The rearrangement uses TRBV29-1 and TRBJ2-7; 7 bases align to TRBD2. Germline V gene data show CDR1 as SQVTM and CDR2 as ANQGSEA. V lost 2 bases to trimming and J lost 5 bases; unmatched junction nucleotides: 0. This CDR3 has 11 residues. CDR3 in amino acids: CSVESGNEQYF. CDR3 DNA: TGCAGCGTTGAAAGCGGGAACGAGCAGTACTTC.

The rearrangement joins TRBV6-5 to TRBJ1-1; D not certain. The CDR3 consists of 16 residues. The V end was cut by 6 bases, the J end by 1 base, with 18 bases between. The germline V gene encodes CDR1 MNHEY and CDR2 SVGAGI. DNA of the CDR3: TGTGCCAGCAGCCTCCGCGCAATTTTTACGAACACTGAAGCTTTCTTT. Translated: CASSLRAIFTNTEAFF.

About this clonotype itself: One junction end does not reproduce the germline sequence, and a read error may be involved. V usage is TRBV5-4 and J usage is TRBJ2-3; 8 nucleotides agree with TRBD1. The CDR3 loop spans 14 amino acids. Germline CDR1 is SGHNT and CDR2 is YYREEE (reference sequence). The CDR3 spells CVSNRDRLWNTQYF. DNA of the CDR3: TGTGTCAGCAATAGGGACAGGCTTTGGAATACGCAGTATTTT.

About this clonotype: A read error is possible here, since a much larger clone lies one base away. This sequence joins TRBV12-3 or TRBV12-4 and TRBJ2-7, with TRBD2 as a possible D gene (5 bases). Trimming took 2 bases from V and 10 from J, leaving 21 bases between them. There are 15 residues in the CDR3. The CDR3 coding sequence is TGTGCCAGCAGTTTATTGAGGAGGCCCCAAGAGGCCCAGTACTTC. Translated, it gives CASSLLRRPQEAQYF.

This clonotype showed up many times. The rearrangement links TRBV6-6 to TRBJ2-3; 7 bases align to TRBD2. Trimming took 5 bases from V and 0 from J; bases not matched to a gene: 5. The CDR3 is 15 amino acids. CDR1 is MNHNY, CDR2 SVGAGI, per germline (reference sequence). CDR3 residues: CASSRGEGSTDTQYF. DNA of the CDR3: TGTGCCAGCAGTCGGGGGGAGGGGAGCACAGATACGCAGTATTTT.

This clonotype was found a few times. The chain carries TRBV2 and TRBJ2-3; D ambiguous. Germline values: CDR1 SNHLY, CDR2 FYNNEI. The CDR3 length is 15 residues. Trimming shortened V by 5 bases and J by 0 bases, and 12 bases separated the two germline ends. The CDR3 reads CASSPLRTSTDTQYF. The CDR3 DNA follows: TGTGCCAGCAGTCCCCTTCGTACTAGCACAGATACGCAGTATTTT. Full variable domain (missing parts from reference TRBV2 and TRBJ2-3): EPEVTQTPSHQVTQMGQEVILRCVPISNHLYFYWYRQILGQKVEFLVSFYNNEISEKSEIFDDQFSVERPDGSNFTLKIRSTKLEDSAMYFCASSPLRTSTDTQYFGPGTRLTVL.

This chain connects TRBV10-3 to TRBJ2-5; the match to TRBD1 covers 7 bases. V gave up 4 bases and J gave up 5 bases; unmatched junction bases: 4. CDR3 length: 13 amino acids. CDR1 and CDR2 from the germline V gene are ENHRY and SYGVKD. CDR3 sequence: CAISAGGSETQYF. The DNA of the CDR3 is TGTGCCATCAGTGCAGGGGGTTCGGAGACCCAGTACTTC.

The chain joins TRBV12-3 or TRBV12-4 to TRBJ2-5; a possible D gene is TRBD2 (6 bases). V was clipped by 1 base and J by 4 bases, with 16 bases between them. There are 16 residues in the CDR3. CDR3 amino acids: CASSLGLVGEGETQYF. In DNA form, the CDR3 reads TGTGCCAGCAGTTTAGGACTAGTGGGAGAAGGAGAGACCCAGTACTTC.

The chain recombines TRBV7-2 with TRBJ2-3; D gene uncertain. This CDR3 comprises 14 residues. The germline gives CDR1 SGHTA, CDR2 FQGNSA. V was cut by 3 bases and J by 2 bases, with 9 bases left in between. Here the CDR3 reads CASSFEINTDTQYF. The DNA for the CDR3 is TGTGCCAGCAGCTTCGAGATAAACACAGATACGCAGTATTTT.

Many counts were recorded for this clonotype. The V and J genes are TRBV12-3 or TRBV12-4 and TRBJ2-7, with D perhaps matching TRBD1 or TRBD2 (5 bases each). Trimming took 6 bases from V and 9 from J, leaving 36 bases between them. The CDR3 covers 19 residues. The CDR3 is CASRPKGALPSSSYEGQYF. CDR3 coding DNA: TGTGCCAGCAGGCCGAAAGGGGCCCTACCCTCTTCGTCATACGAGGGGCAGTACTTC.

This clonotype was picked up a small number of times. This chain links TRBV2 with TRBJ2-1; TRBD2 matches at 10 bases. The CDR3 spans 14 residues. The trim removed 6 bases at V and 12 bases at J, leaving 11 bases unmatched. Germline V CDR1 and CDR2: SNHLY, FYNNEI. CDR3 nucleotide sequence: TGTGCCAGCAGCTCTAGCGGGGGAGCAGAGGGGCAGTTCTTC. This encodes CASSSSGGAEGQFF.

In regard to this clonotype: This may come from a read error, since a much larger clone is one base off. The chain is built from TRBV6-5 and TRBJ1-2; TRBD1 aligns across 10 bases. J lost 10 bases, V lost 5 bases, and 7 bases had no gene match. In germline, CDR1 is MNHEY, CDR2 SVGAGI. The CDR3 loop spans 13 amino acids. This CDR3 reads CASSKDRGDDYTF. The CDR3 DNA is TGTGCCAGCAGTAAGGACAGGGGGGATGACTACACCTTC.

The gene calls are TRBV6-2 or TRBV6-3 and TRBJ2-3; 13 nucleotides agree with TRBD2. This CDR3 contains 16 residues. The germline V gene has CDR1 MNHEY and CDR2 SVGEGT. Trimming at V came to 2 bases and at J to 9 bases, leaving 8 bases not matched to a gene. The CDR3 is CASSYKGLAGLATQYF. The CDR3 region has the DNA TGTGCCAGCAGTTACAAGGGACTAGCGGGATTAGCAACGCAGTATTTT.

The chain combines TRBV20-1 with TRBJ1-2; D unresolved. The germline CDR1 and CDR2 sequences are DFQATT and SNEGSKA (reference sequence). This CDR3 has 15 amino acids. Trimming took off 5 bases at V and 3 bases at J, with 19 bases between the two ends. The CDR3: CSAQDPGFEHYGYTF. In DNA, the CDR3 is TGCAGTGCTCAGGACCCGGGGTTTGAGCACTATGGCTACACCTTC.

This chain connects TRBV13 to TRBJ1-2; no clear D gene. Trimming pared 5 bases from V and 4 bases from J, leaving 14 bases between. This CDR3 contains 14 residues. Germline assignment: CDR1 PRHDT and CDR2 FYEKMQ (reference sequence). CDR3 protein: CASSRPGSFYGYTF. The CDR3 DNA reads TGTGCCAGCAGCCGCCCGGGGTCGTTCTATGGCTACACCTTC.

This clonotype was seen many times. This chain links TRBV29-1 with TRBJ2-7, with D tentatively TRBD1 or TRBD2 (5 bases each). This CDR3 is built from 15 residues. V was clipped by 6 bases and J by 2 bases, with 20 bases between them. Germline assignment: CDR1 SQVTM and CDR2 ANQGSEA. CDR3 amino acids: CSVVASRGGTYEQYF. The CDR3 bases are TGCAGCGTGGTGGCCTCTCGGGGCGGTACCTACGAGCAGTACTTC.

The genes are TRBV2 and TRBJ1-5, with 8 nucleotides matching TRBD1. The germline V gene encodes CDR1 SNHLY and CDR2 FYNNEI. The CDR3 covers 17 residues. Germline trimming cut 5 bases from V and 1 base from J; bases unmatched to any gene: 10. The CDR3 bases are TGTGCCAGCAGTTGGGACAGGCGCCCTGTGAGCAATCAGCCCCAGCATTTT. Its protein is CASSWDRRPVSNQPQHF.

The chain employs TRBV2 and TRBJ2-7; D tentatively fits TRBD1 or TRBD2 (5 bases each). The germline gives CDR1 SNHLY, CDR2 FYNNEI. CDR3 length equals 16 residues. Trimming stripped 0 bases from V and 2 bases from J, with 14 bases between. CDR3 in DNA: TGTGCCAGCAGTGAAGCCGGGACCGGGTTAACCTACGAGCAGTACTTC. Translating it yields CASSEAGTGLTYEQYF. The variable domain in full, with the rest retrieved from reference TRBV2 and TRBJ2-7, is EPEVTQTPSHQVTQMGQEVILRCVPISNHLYFYWYRQILGQKVEFLVSFYNNEISEKSEIFDDQFSVERPDGSNFTLKIRSTKLEDSAMYFCASSEAGTGLTYEQYFGPGTRLTVT.

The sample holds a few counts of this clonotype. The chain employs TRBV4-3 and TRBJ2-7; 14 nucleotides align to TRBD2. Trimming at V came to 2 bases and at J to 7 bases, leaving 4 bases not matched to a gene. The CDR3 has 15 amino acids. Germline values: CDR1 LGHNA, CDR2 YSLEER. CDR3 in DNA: TGCGCCAGCAGCCAAAGACTAGCGGGAGGGCAAGAGCAGTACTTC. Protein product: CASSQRLAGGQEQYF.